This TCR beta chain is from a study of blood T cell repertoires in COVID-19. Background on the study: COVID-19 samples, acute and convalescent, were from the United States, Italy and Spain. T cells, B-cell-depleted T cells, or PBMCs provided the cDNA or gDNA that served as material.

Followed over time, Seattle patients had been enrolled while infection was active. Per the original methods: Amplification of reference gene primers provided the estimated nucleated cell counts. Data came from immunoSEQ multiplex PCR; TCRdb stores just in-frame clones and leaves some out. The V and J calls and clone size were taken over from that table, and D and trimming were inferred from the DNA. This table has around 210,000 clones, approximately 86% appearing once. The sample was peripheral blood. The sequence derives from a man in his sixties with COVID-19, enrolled during active disease.

CDR3 residues: CASSLGGGLEAFF. DNA of the CDR3: TGTGCCAGCAGCTTAGGAGGAGGCCTTGAAGCTTTCTTT. The gene calls are TRBV7-9 and TRBJ1-1; D remains unclear. This CDR3 region has 13 residues. Trimming left V 1 base short and J 7 bases short, with 10 bases between. CDR1 and CDR2 from the germline V gene are SEHNR and FQNEAQ (reference sequence).